Each of the 27 T cell receptor beta chains below was sequenced from the same sample in a study of shared clonotypes between healthy human individuals. TCRdb's table, derived via immunoSEQ multiplex PCR, lists solely in-frame clones and lacks some. The sample records a few hundred thousand clones, around 97% being singletons. Sequenced material: naive CD4+ T cells sorted from blood. The subset is: CD45RA+ positively selected. These receptors all come from a woman younger than 45 in good health.

This rearrangement joins TRBV9 to TRBJ2-3; D is undetermined. Germline V CDR1 and CDR2: SGDLS, YYNGEE. V was clipped by 0 bases and J by 2 bases, with 7 bases between them. The CDR3 consists of 14 residues. CDR3 bases: TGTGCCAGCAGCGTAGCTACACACACAGATACGCAGTATTTT. Translated: CASSVATHTDTQYF.

This clone came up once. The chain carries TRBV5-8 and TRBJ1-5; 8 nucleotides align to TRBD1. The V gene end was trimmed by 0 bases and the J gene end by 3 bases; junction bases not matched to a gene: 2. The CDR3 covers 15 residues. The V gene's germline CDR1 is SGHTS and CDR2 YDEGEE. The CDR3 sequence is CASSLGTGNNQPQHF. In DNA, the CDR3 is TGTGCCAGCAGCTTGGGGACAGGGAACAATCAGCCCCAGCATTTT.

This rearrangement joins TRBV5-1 to TRBJ2-7; weak D call: TRBD1 (5 bases). CDR3 size: 15 residues. The germline gives CDR1 SGHRS, CDR2 YFSETQ. The germline V and J ends were trimmed by 0 bases and 2 bases, with 12 bases remaining between them. The CDR3 spells CASSLEQQVPYEQYF. The CDR3 nucleotides are TGCGCCAGCAGCTTGGAGCAACAGGTTCCCTACGAGCAGTACTTC.

V and J are TRBV27 and TRBJ2-7; D assignment may be TRBD1 or TRBD2 (5 bases each). V gave up 2 bases and J gave up 1 base, with 18 bases separating them. In germline, CDR1 is MNHEY, CDR2 SMNVEV (reference sequence). The length of the CDR3 is 17 residues. The CDR3 DNA is TGTGCCAGCAGTTTAGGCCTTGGGGGAAGTGGGTCCTACGAGCAGTACTTC. Amino acids: CASSLGLGGSGSYEQYF.

The chain has TRBV19 and TRBJ1-4; D unclear. Trimming stripped 4 bases from V and 6 bases from J, with 6 bases between. Germline CDR1 reads LNHDA; CDR2 reads SQIVND (reference sequence). The CDR3 is made up of 12 amino acids. CDR3: CASSTDYEKLFF. In DNA, the CDR3 is TGTGCCAGTAGTACGGATTATGAAAAACTGTTTTTT.

The rearrangement joins TRBV7-9 to TRBJ2-1, with 10 bases aligning to TRBD2. The V and J ends lost 3 bases and 8 bases, in that order; junction bases with no gene match: 4. Germline values: CDR1 SEHNR, CDR2 FQNEAQ (reference sequence). The CDR3 spans 14 residues. The CDR3 DNA follows: TGTGCCAGCAGCTTTGGGCTAGCGGGAGATGAGCAGTTCTTC. Translating it yields CASSFGLAGDEQFF.

The chain has TRBV18 and TRBJ2-5; D unresolved. Trimming shortened V by 3 bases and J by 5 bases, and 19 bases separated the two germline ends. This CDR3 is built from 16 residues. Germline-derived CDR1 and CDR2 are KGHSH and LQKENI. The CDR3 region has the DNA TGTGCCAGCTCACCGGGGTTTAAGGCGGTCTCTGAGACCCAGTACTTC. It codes for CASSPGFKAVSETQYF.

This sequence joins TRBV4-1 and TRBJ2-3, with 7 positions matching TRBD2. Germline CDR1 is MGHRA and CDR2 is YSYEKL. The CDR3 sequence is 16 residues long. V trimming: 1 base; J trimming: 2 bases; junction bases outside the gene matches: 6. The CDR3 DNA is TGCGCCAGCAGCCAAGTGGCTAGCGGCTCCACAGATACGCAGTATTTT. Translating it yields CASSQVASGSTDTQYF.

The chain couples TRBV4-1 to TRBJ2-4; tentative D call: TRBD1 (6 bases). V gave up 3 bases and J gave up 0 bases, with 15 bases separating them. The CDR3 consists of 17 residues. Germline lookup yields CDR1 MGHRA and CDR2 YSYEKL. The CDR3 DNA is TGCGCCAGCAGCCATGGAATGGGGGCCATAGCCAAAAACATTCAGTACTTC. Translated, it gives CASSHGMGAIAKNIQYF.

This sequence joins TRBV2 and TRBJ2-1, with 10 bases fitting TRBD2. Germline lookup yields CDR1 SNHLY and CDR2 FYNNEI. V gave up 7 bases and J gave up 1 base; unmatched junction bases: 1. The CDR3 sequence is 14 residues long. In DNA, the CDR3 is TGTGCCAGCAATAGCGGGAGGTCCTACAATGAGCAGTTCTTC. Protein: CASNSGRSYNEQFF.

The chain joins TRBV5-1 to TRBJ1-2; TRBD1 matches at 7 bases. Trimming took 6 bases from V and 13 from J; bases not matched to a gene: 15. The CDR3 is 13 residues long. The V gene's germline CDR1 is SGHRS and CDR2 YFSETQ. The CDR3 DNA is TGCGCCAGCATGACGGGACAGCTGGAGCCTCCCACCTTC. Translation: CASMTGQLEPPTF.

This chain joins TRBV7-2 and TRBJ1-2, with 7 bases fitting TRBD1. J lost 8 bases, V lost 4 bases, and 7 bases had no gene match. The CDR3 runs 13 residues. Germline CDR1 SGHTA, CDR2 FQGNSA. CDR3 amino acids: CASSSYQGDGYTF. The CDR3, as DNA: TGTGCCAGCAGCTCCTACCAGGGGGACGGCTACACCTTC.

V and J are TRBV5-5 and TRBJ2-6; no firm D call. V was shortened by 4 bases and J by 1 base, with 6 bases between the two germline ends. Looked up from germline, CDR1 is SGHKS and CDR2 is YYEKEE (reference sequence). CDR3 length: 14 residues. CDR3 DNA sequence: TGTGCCAGCAGCACGACGTCTGGGGCCAACGTCCTGACTTTC. The encoded protein is CASSTTSGANVLTF.

The chain uses TRBV2 and TRBJ1-4; D gene uncertain. CDR1 is SNHLY and CDR2 is FYNNEI in the germline V gene. There are 13 residues in the CDR3. Trimming left V 10 bases short and J 3 bases short, with 12 bases between. The CDR3 DNA reads TGTGCCACCCGCCGCGGTCCTAATGAAAAACTGTTTTTT. Protein product: CATRRGPNEKLFF.

This chain links TRBV5-1 with TRBJ2-7, with 12 nucleotides matching TRBD1. Germline CDR1 and CDR2: SGHRS and YFSETQ. The CDR3 loop spans 19 amino acids. V shed 0 bases and J 3 bases; nucleotides not matched to a gene: 13. The CDR3 DNA sequence: TGCGCCAGCAGCTTGGCCCCGGGACAGGGGGCTATCCCGTACTACGAGCAGTACTTC. Translated: CASSLAPGQGAIPYYEQYF.

The V gene is TRBV9, the J gene TRBJ1-1, with D possibly TRBD1 on 6 matching bases. The CDR3 has 13 residues. V dropped 1 base and J dropped 5 bases, with 9 bases sitting between them. Germline V gene sequence: CDR1 SGDLS, CDR2 YYNGEE. The CDR3 region has the DNA TGTGCCAGCAGCGTAACGGACAGAACTGAAGCTTTCTTT. Residues: CASSVTDRTEAFF.

This clone was detected once. Other nucleotide sequences from this sample produce the same CDR3. The J gene is TRBJ2-7, the V gene TRBV18; 9 bases line up with TRBD1. This CDR3 has 14 residues. V was pared by 4 bases and J by 2 bases, with 3 bases of the junction left unmatched. Germline V gene lookup returns CDR1 KGHSH and CDR2 LQKENI. As DNA, the CDR3 is TGTGCCAGCTCACGGGGACAGGGTGCCTACGAGCAGTACTTC. Its protein product is CASSRGQGAYEQYF.

The chain joins TRBV7-8 to TRBJ2-5; D possibly uses TRBD1 or TRBD2 (5 bases each). Between the trimmed V and J ends, which lost 0 bases and 1 base, there was a span of 9 bases. Looked up from germline, CDR1 is SGHVS and CDR2 is FQNEAQ. This CDR3 is 15 amino acids long. The DNA for the CDR3 is TGTGCCAGCAGCTTAGCGAGGGGCTTCCAAGAGACCCAGTACTTC. Translation gives CASSLARGFQETQYF.

V and J are TRBV2 and TRBJ2-1; maybe TRBD2 (5 bases). CDR1 and CDR2 from the germline V gene are SNHLY and FYNNEI. The V gene lost 9 bases and the J gene lost 1 base, with 7 bases spanning the gap. This CDR3 contains 12 residues. CDR3 protein: CASRGSYNEQFF. CDR3 bases: TGTGCCAGTCGAGGGTCCTACAATGAGCAGTTCTTC.

The chain employs TRBV13 and TRBJ2-7; perhaps TRBD2 as D (6 bases). Germline loops: CDR1 PRHDT, CDR2 FYEKMQ (reference sequence). This CDR3 contains 17 residues. Trimming removed 0 bases from V and 2 bases from J, with 17 bases in between. CDR3 region: CASSLGFRSGRTYEQYF. The CDR3 region has the DNA TGTGCCAGCAGCTTAGGGTTTCGTAGCGGACGAACCTACGAGCAGTACTTC.

This rearrangement joins TRBV5-1 to TRBJ2-3; 13 positions match TRBD2. The CDR3 consists of 17 residues. V was clipped by 4 bases and J by 2 bases; unmatched bases: 7. The germline V gene encodes CDR1 SGHRS and CDR2 YFSETQ. The CDR3 loop is CASSPRTSGSPTDTQYF. CDR3 DNA sequence: TGCGCCAGCAGCCCTAGGACTAGCGGGAGTCCCACAGATACGCAGTATTTT.

The chain has TRBV14 and TRBJ1-4; 11 bases match TRBD1. The germline V gene has CDR1 SGHDN and CDR2 FVKESK. The V segment lost 4 bases and the J segment 2 bases; nucleotides outside the gene matches: 3. CDR3 length: 16 amino acids. In DNA form, the CDR3 reads TGTGCCAGCAGCCGGACAGGGGGCGCGACTAATGAAAAACTGTTTTTT. Protein sequence: CASSRTGGATNEKLFF.

This chain joins TRBV13 and TRBJ1-1; a weak D match, TRBD1 (6 bases). Trimming removed 5 bases at V and 1 base at J, with 26 bases between. Germline values: CDR1 PRHDT, CDR2 FYEKMQ (reference sequence). The CDR3 consists of 19 residues. The CDR3 sequence: CASSRPPGASRIGNTEAFF. Written as DNA, the CDR3 is TGTGCCAGCAGCCGCCCCCCGGGGGCGAGTAGGATTGGGAACACTGAAGCTTTCTTT. Complete variable domain (other parts from reference TRBV13 and TRBJ1-1): AAGVIQSPRHLIKEKRETATLKCYPIPRHDTVYWYQQGPGQDPQFLISFYEKMQSDKGSIPDRFSAQQFSDYHSELNMSSLELGDSALYFCASSRPPGASRIGNTEAFFGQGTRLTVV.

About this clone itself: This sample includes further DNA sequences coding for the same CDR3. V is TRBV7-2 and J is TRBJ2-3, with D unclear. The length of the CDR3 is 12 residues. CDR1 SGHTA and CDR2 FQGNSA come from the germline V gene. The ends were cut back, 1 base at V and 2 bases at J, with 1 base in the middle. CDR3 sequence: CASSLDTDTQYF. The DNA for the CDR3 is TGTGCCAGCAGCTTAGACACAGATACGCAGTATTTT.

The chain joins TRBV5-8 to TRBJ2-1; 10 bases are shared with TRBD2. Trimming took 5 bases from V and 8 from J; bases not matched to a gene: 13. The CDR3 runs to 16 residues. Germline CDR1 and CDR2: SGHTS and YDEGEE. In DNA, the CDR3 is TGTGCCAGCAGTGGGGGGGCGGGACTAGCGTCCGATGAGCAGTTCTTC. Protein: CASSGGAGLASDEQFF. Filled out from reference TRBV5-8 and TRBJ2-1, the complete variable domain reads EAGVTQSPTHLIKTRGQQATLRCSPISGHTSVYWYQQALGLGLQFLLWYDEGEERNRGNFPPRFSGRQFPNYSSELNVNALELEDSALYLCASSGGAGLASDEQFFGPGTRLTVL.

This chain joins TRBV19 and TRBJ1-6; no clear D. Between the trimmed V and J ends, which lost 6 bases and 10 bases, there was a span of 16 bases. Germline CDR1 and CDR2: LNHDA and SQIVND (reference sequence). This CDR3 is 14 amino acids long. Here the CDR3 DNA reads TGTGCCAGTAGCCCCGGGCGTAGGGAATCACCCCTCCACTTT. Amino acid sequence: CASSPGRRESPLHF.

This clone was observed a handful of times. The chain combines TRBV30 with TRBJ1-5, with 10 bases lining up with TRBD1. Germline CDR1 reads GTSNPN; CDR2 reads SVGIG (reference sequence). Germline trimming cut 5 bases from V and 7 bases from J; bases unmatched to any gene: 11. CDR3 length: 15 residues. Written as DNA, the CDR3 is TGTGCCTGGGACAGGGGGCGCATGTCCGGGCAGCCCCAGCATTTT. It encodes CAWDRGRMSGQPQHF.